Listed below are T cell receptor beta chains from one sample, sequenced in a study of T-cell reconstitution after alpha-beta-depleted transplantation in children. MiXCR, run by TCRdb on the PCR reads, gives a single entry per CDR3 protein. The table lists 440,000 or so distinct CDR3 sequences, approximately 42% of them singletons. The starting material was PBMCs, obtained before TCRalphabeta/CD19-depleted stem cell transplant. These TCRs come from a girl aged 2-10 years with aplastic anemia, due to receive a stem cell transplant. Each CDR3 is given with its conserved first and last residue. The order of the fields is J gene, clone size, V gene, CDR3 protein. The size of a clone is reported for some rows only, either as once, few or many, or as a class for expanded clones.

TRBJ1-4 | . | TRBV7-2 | CASSLFPNEKLLF
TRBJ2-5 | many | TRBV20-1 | CSAFWAGETQYF
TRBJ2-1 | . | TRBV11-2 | CASSLDPQGVNNEQFF
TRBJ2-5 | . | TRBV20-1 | CSARREPGQGPRATQYF
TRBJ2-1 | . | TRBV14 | CASSQNVAYNEQFF
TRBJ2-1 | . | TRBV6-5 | CASSYSRDYEQFF
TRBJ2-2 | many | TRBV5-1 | CASRPSEVTGELFF
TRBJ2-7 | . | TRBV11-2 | CANSSRTGELLPASYEQYF
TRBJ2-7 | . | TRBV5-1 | CASSQVTYYEQYF
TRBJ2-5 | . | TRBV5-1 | CASSGGLAGDGETQYF
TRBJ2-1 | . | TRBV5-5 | CASLTSLDEQFF
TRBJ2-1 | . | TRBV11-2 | CASSLAHNEQFF
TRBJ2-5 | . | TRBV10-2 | CASNPSGRARQETQYF
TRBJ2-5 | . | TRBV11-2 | CASSPRPDREETQYF
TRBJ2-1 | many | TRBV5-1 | CASSLGESSYNEQFF
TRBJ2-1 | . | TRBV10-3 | CAISESYSKVSNEQFF
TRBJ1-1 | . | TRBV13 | CASSPGGTGGNTEAFF
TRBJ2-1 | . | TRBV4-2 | CASSLTTLGDEQFF
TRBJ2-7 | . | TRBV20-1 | CSARTSGLGYEQYF
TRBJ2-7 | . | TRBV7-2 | CASSQPAGAEHNYEQYF
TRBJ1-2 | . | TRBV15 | CATSRSQGANYGYTF
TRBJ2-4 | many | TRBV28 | CASSFGGAKNIQYF
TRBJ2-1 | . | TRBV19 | CASSIQAGPYNEQFF